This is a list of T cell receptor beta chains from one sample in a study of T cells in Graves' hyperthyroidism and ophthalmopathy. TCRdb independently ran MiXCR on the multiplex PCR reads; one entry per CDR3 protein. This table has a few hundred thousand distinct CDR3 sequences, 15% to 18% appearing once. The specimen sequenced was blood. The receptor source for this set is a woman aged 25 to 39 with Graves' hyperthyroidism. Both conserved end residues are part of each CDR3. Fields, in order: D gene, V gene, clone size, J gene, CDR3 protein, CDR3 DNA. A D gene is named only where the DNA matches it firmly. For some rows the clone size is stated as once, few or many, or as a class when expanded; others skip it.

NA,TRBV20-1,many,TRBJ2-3,CSASHELADTQYF,TGCAGTGCTTCCCACGAATTGGCAGATACGCAGTATTTT
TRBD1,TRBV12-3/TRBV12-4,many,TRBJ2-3,CASSLISWDRALRDTQYF,TGTGCCAGCAGTTTAATTTCTTGGGACAGGGCACTTCGGGATACGCAGTATTTT
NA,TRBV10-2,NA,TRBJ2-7,CASSGEAYSEQYF,TGCGCCAGCAGTGGAGAGGCTTATAGCGAGCAGTACTTC
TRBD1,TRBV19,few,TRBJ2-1,CASSSGQVTNEQFF,TGTGCCAGTAGTAGTGGACAGGTTACCAATGAGCAGTTCTTC
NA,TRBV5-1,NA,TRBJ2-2,CASSLALDYTGELFF,TGCGCCAGCAGCTTAGCGTTGGACTACACCGGGGAGCTGTTTTTT
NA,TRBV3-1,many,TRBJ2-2,CASSQVPVENTGELFF,TGTGCCAGCAGCCAAGTCCCCGTCGAAAACACCGGGGAGCTGTTTTTT
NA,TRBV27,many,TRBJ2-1,CASSSGNNEQFF,TGTGCCAGCAGTTCGGGTAACAATGAGCAGTTCTTC
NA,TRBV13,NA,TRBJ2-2,CASSSIAGELFF,TGTGCCAGCAGCTCTATAGCCGGGGAGCTGTTTTTT
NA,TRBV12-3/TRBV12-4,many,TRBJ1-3,CASSLEAALSGNTIYF,TGTGCCAGCAGTTTAGAGGCAGCACTCTCTGGAAACACCATATATTTT
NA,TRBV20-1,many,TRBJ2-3,CSALGAPHPPVDTQYF,TGCAGTGCCCTGGGGGCCCCACACCCACCGGTAGATACGCAGTATTTT
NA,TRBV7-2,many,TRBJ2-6,CASSLWGGGVGANVLTF,TGTGCCAGCAGCTTATGGGGTGGTGGGGTTGGGGCCAACGTCCTGACTTTC
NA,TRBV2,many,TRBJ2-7,CASIGGGHYEQYF,TGTGCCAGCATCGGAGGAGGCCACTACGAGCAGTACTTC
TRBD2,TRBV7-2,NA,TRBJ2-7,CASRKTSGGAYEQYF,TGTGCCAGCAGGAAGACTAGCGGGGGTGCCTACGAGCAGTACTTC
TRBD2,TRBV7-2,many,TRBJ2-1,CASNQHAGTRDTKIQFF,TGTGCCAGCAATCAACACGCCGGGACTAGAGATACAAAAATCCAGTTCTTC
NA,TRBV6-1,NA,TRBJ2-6,CASNGQFSGANVLTF,TGTGCCAGCAATGGTCAGTTCTCTGGGGCCAACGTCCTGACTTTC
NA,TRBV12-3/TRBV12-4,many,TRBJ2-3,CASSGDTFDSTQYF,TGTGCCAGCAGCGGGGACACGTTCGACTCAACGCAGTATTTT
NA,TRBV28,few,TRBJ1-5,CAIGGFNQPQHF,TGTGCCATAGGGGGGTTCAATCAGCCCCAGCATTTT
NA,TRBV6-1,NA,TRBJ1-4,CASSAGGSNEKLFF,TGTGCCAGCAGCGCCGGGGGGTCTAATGAAAAACTGTTTTTT
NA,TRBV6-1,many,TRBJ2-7,CASSEEILRTGQSYEQYF,TGTGCCAGCAGTGAAGAGATACTAAGGACGGGGCAATCCTACGAGCAGTACTTC
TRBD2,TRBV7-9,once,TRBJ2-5,CASSLTGGGPRTQYF,TGTGCCAGCAGCTTAACCGGGGGGGGCCCCAGGACCCAGTACTTC
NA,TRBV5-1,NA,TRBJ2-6,CASSRDPISGANVLTF,TGCGCCAGCAGCCGTGACCCCATCTCTGGGGCCAACGTCCTGACTTTC
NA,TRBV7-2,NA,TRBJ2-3,CASSLGGTITDTQYF,TGTGCCAGCAGCCTCGGGGGTACTATCACAGATACGCAGTATTTT
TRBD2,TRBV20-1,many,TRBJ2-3,CSALPGTSGGGDTDTQYF,TGCAGTGCCCTCCCCGGGACTAGCGGGGGAGGGGACACAGATACGCAGTATTTT
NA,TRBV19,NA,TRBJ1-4,CASSMSEKLFF,TGTGCCAGTAGTATGAGTGAAAAACTGTTTTTT
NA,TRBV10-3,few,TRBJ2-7,CAISAGGTDEQYF,TGTGCCATCAGCGCCGGGGGGACAGACGAGCAGTACTTC
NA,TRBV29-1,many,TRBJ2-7,CSVESGKSYEQYF,TGCAGCGTTGAATCGGGAAAGTCCTACGAGCAGTACTTC
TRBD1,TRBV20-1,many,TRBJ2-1,CSARDGTATRYNEQFF,TGCAGTGCTAGAGATGGGACAGCCACGCGGTACAATGAGCAGTTCTTC
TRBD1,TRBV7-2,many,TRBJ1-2,CASSRDSAPLNYGYTF,TGTGCCAGCAGCCGGGACAGCGCGCCTCTTAACTATGGCTACACCTTC
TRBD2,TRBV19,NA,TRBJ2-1,CASSIGRLAGYNEQFF,TGTGCCAGTAGTATAGGGCGACTAGCGGGATACAATGAGCAGTTCTTC
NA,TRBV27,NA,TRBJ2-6,CASSSFGQAISGANVLTF,TGTGCCAGCAGTAGTTTTGGGCAGGCAATCTCTGGGGCCAACGTCCTGACTTTC
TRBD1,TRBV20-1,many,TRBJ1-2,CSARRPRQGNYGYTF,TGCAGTGCTAGAAGGCCCCGACAGGGGAACTATGGCTACACCTTC
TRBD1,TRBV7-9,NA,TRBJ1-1,CASSRTGPSGNTEAFF,TGTGCCAGCAGCCGGACAGGGCCTTCGGGGAACACTGAAGCTTTCTTT
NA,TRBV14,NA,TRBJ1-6,CASSARLDSPLHF,TGTGCCAGCAGCGCCCGATTGGATTCACCCCTCCACTTT
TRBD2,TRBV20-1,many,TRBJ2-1,CSARDYAGESYNEQFF,TGCAGTGCTAGAGATTATGCGGGAGAATCCTACAATGAGCAGTTCTTC
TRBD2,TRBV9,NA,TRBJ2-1,CASSRRTREYNEQFF,TGTGCCAGCAGCCGACGGACTAGAGAATACAATGAGCAGTTCTTC
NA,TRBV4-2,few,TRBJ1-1,CASSQDAKASNTEAFF,TGTGCCAGCAGCCAAGATGCTAAGGCCTCGAACACTGAAGCTTTCTTT
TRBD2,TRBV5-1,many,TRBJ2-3,CASSVRSGSADTQYF,TGCGCCAGCAGCGTCCGTAGCGGGAGTGCAGATACGCAGTATTTT